These 19 T cell receptor beta chains originate from one sample sequenced in a study of CXCR3-negative and CXCR3-positive naive CD8 T cells. General observations from the study: The TRB CDR3s that CXCR3-positive naive cells carried were more hydrophobic than those of CXCR3-negative naive cells.

Their recognized antigens are unknown. The authors prepared UMI-labeled TRB cDNA libraries by 5' RACE. No DNA is given; TCRdb re-called the 5' RACE reads and lists each CDR3 protein once. The sample table includes approximately 89,000 distinct CDR3 sequences. Material: naive CXCR3+ CD8+ T cells from blood. Subset indicated: CD45RO-CCR7+CD27+CD95- naive CD8+ T cells expressing CXCR3 (TNR3+). These receptor sequences come from a human donor in good health. Some clones in this sample may be carry-over from other donors' samples.

The V and J genes are TRBV29-1 and TRBJ2-7; no DNA is available, so the TRBD1 call from TCRdb remains unchecked. Germline V gene lookup returns CDR1 SQVTM and CDR2 ANQGSEA. The CDR3 is 16 residues long. CDR3 loop: CSVEDGKTGNAYEQYF.

The chain carries TRBV7-9 and TRBJ2-7; TCRdb's D call of TRBD1 is untestable without DNA. This CDR3 contains 14 residues. Germline loops: CDR1 SEHNR, CDR2 FQNEAQ (reference sequence). CDR3 in amino acids: CASRAGTNVDEQYF.

V is TRBV28 and J is TRBJ2-5. Germline CDR1 MDHEN, CDR2 SYDVKM. The CDR3 extends over 13 amino acids. CDR3 in amino acids: CASLHVSQETQYF.

The chain links TRBV28 to TRBJ2-5; the TRBD1 assignment by TCRdb is unverifiable without DNA. Germline assignment: CDR1 MDHEN and CDR2 SYDVKM. CDR3 length equals 14 residues. The CDR3 sequence: CASSFDRRGENQYF.

J is TRBJ2-7 and V is TRBV14. Germline V gives CDR1 SGHDN, CDR2 FVKESK. CDR3 length: 13 residues. CDR3 protein: CASSLSITYEQYF. The full variable domain, in which reference TRBV14 and TRBJ2-7 provide the parts outside the CDR3, is EAGVTQFPSHSVIEKGQTVTLRCDPISGHDNLYWYRRVMGKEIKFLLHFVKESKQDESGMPNNRFLAERTGGTYSTLKVQPAELEDSGVYFCASSLSITYEQYFGPGTRLTVT.

The chain recombines TRBV3-1 with TRBJ1-2; with no DNA, the TCRdb D assignment of TRBD1 cannot be verified. This CDR3 comprises 18 residues. Germline values: CDR1 LGHDT, CDR2 YNNKEL (reference sequence). CDR3 in amino acids: CASSQDEPKQDYNYGYTF.

The chain's CDR3 is CSARRLAGGYEQYF. This chain connects TRBV20-1 to TRBJ2-7; TCRdb's assignment of TRBD2 cannot be checked, as there is no DNA. Germline V gene sequence: CDR1 DFQATT, CDR2 SNEGSKA (reference sequence). The CDR3 has 14 residues.

CDR3: CASSDRHNNEQYF. The rearrangement links TRBV5-1 to TRBJ2-7; the D call from TCRdb, TRBD1, cannot be confirmed without DNA. Germline CDR1 and CDR2: SGHRS and YFSETQ. The CDR3 is 13 amino acids.

The rearrangement uses TRBV7-3 and TRBJ2-7; the D call from TCRdb, TRBD2, cannot be confirmed without DNA. The CDR3 runs 13 residues. Germline V gene sequence: CDR1 SGHTA, CDR2 FQGTGA. The CDR3 protein is CASSSDYSREQYF.

The gene calls are TRBV28 and TRBJ2-7; absent DNA, TCRdb's TRBD2 call cannot be checked. Germline V gives CDR1 MDHEN, CDR2 SYDVKM. The CDR3 length is 15 residues. Here the CDR3 reads CASSPSGGAAYEQYF.

V gene TRBV28 combines with J gene TRBJ2-1; the D gene TCRdb calls, TRBD2, cannot be checked with no DNA. Per the germline V gene, CDR1 is MDHEN and CDR2 is SYDVKM. The CDR3 runs 15 residues. CDR3 region: CASSLRAATYNEQFF.

The rearrangement uses TRBV28 and TRBJ2-3; TCRdb selects TRBD1, and the lack of DNA leaves this call unchecked. Germline-derived CDR1 and CDR2 are MDHEN and SYDVKM. This CDR3 has 15 residues. The CDR3 sequence is CASSDATRGTDTQYF. The full variable domain, its missing parts supplied by reference TRBV28 and TRBJ2-3, is DVKVTQSSRYLVKRTGEKVFLECVQDMDHENMFWYRQDPGLGLRLIYFSYDVKMKEKGDIPEGYSVSREKKERFSLILESASTNQTSMYLCASSDATRGTDTQYFGPGTRLTVL.

V gene TRBV2 combines with J gene TRBJ2-3. CDR1 is SNHLY, CDR2 FYNNEI, per germline. The CDR3 has 12 amino acids. The CDR3 loop reads CATPVSTDTQYF.

The chain combines TRBV28 with TRBJ2-1; the TCRdb D gene call, TRBD2, has no DNA to confirm it. This CDR3 region has 20 residues. Germline-derived CDR1 and CDR2 are MDHEN and SYDVKM. This CDR3 is CASSPPGGVGSLYPYNEQFF.

The genes are TRBV14 and TRBJ2-3; TCRdb's assignment of TRBD2 cannot be checked, as there is no DNA. Germline V gene sequence: CDR1 SGHDN, CDR2 FVKESK. CDR3 length: 15 residues. This CDR3 is CASSNLAGGGDTQYF.

The rearrangement joins TRBV6-5 to TRBJ2-1. The germline V gene encodes CDR1 MNHEY and CDR2 SVGAGI. The CDR3 has 15 residues. CDR3 sequence reads: CASSFDRGSYNEQFF.

J is TRBJ2-7 and V is TRBV15; absent DNA, TCRdb's TRBD1 call cannot be checked. This CDR3 has 15 amino acids. From germline, CDR1 is LNHNV and CDR2 YYDKDF (reference sequence). CDR3 sequence: CATSSRGSPAYEQYF.

The gene calls are TRBV5-4 and TRBJ2-7. The CDR3 has 14 amino acids. Germline loops: CDR1 SGHNT, CDR2 YYREEE (reference sequence). The CDR3: CASSLEREPYEQYF.

The genes are TRBV28 and TRBJ2-1; the D call of TRBD1 rests on TCRdb alone, since no DNA is present to check it. This CDR3 is built from 14 residues. CDR1 is MDHEN and CDR2 is SYDVKM in the germline V gene. CDR3 protein: CASNLGRDMNEQFF.